The 14 T cell receptor beta chains in this list originate from one sample, sequenced in a study of blood T cell repertoires in COVID-19. Produced via immunoSEQ multiplex PCR; TCRdb's table is partial and in-frame only. Seen here are 160,000 or so clones, roughly nine tenths observed once, and the top ten hold 1% to 1.5%. Material for sequencing was PBMCs or T cells enriched from blood (not recorded which). The receptors here all came from a human donor with acute COVID-19. The donor label of this sample is uncertain.

This chain joins TRBV10-2 and TRBJ1-3; TRBD1 matches 7 bases. J gave up 0 bases and V 6 bases, and 5 bases lay outside the gene matches. The CDR3 runs 15 residues. CDR1 and CDR2 from the germline V gene are WSHSY and SAAADI. Here the CDR3 DNA reads TGCGCCAGCAGGGGGACAGCCGTCTCTGGAAACACCATATATTTT. Its protein product is CASRGTAVSGNTIYF.

The chain has TRBV6-5 and TRBJ1-5; no clear D. Germline values: CDR1 MNHEY, CDR2 SVGAGI. The CDR3 loop spans 15 amino acids. The germline V and J ends were trimmed by 5 bases and 2 bases, with 13 bases remaining between them. The CDR3 reads CASSTASQGNQPQHF. DNA for the CDR3: TGTGCCAGCAGTACTGCCTCTCAAGGCAATCAGCCCCAGCATTTT.

V usage is TRBV9 and J usage is TRBJ2-3; possibly TRBD1 for D (5 bases). This CDR3 has 15 residues. Germline CDR1 reads SGDLS; CDR2 reads YYNGEE. V dropped 3 bases and J dropped 0 bases, with 11 bases sitting between them. The CDR3 loop is CASSAGPGSTDTQYF. The CDR3 nucleotides read TGTGCCAGCAGCGCCGGGCCAGGGAGCACAGATACGCAGTATTTT.

This chain uses TRBV7-9 with TRBJ2-2; D is perhaps TRBD2 (6 bases). Germline-derived CDR1 and CDR2 are SEHNR and FQNEAQ (reference sequence). There are 15 residues in the CDR3. V lost 5 bases, J lost 5 bases, and 15 bases lay in between. The CDR3 here is CASSPPLRETGELFF. As DNA, the CDR3 is TGTGCCAGCAGCCCTCCGCTACGGGAGACCGGGGAGCTGTTTTTT. Looking up the rest from reference TRBV7-9 and TRBJ2-2 gives the full variable domain: DTGVSQNPRHKITKRGQNVTFRCDPISEHNRLYWYRQTLGQGPEFLTYFQNEAQLEKSRLLSDRFSAERPKGSFSTLEIQRTEQGDSAMYLCASSPPLRETGELFFGEGSRLTVL.

The V and J genes are TRBV6-6 and TRBJ1-6; no clear D gene. The CDR3 has 14 amino acids. V was cut by 9 bases and J by 7 bases, with 16 bases left in between. Germline CDR1 and CDR2: MNHNY and SVGAGI (reference sequence). The CDR3 DNA sequence: TGTGCCAGTATAATGGAACCGCGGAATTCACCCCTCCACTTT. This translates into CASIMEPRNSPLHF.

V usage is TRBV10-3 and J usage is TRBJ2-4; 11 bases agree with TRBD2. Germline V gene data show CDR1 as ENHRY and CDR2 as SYGVKD. With V trimmed by 3 bases and J by 7 bases, 5 bases remained unmatched. The length of the CDR3 is 15 residues. CDR3 protein: CAISEGSGGGNIQYF. CDR3 coding DNA: TGTGCCATCAGTGAAGGTAGCGGGGGGGGGAACATTCAGTACTTC.

The sample holds a few counts of this clone. The chain recombines TRBV4-2 with TRBJ2-1, with 8 positions matching TRBD2. From germline, CDR1 is LGHNA and CDR2 YNFKEQ. The CDR3 is 13 residues long. V was clipped by 4 bases and J by 10 bases; unmatched bases: 6. This chain's CDR3 is CASSLLRGGEQFF. The DNA of the CDR3 is TGTGCCAGCAGCCTGCTACGGGGGGGGGAGCAGTTCTTC.

The V call is TRBV6-2 or TRBV6-3, the J call TRBJ1-4; unclear D gene. Germline V gives CDR1 MNHEY, CDR2 SVGEGT. The ends were cut back, 2 bases at V and 11 bases at J, with 15 bases in the middle. This CDR3 has 14 residues. The CDR3 loop reads CASSYLSRDGKLFF. In DNA form, the CDR3 reads TGTGCCAGCAGTTACCTCTCCCGCGACGGGAAACTGTTTTTT.

The chain links TRBV4-1 to TRBJ2-1; D ambiguous. The CDR3 has 13 residues. V dropped 1 base and J dropped 5 bases, with 6 bases sitting between them. Germline CDR1 MGHRA, CDR2 YSYEKL. CDR3 loop: CASSQVTDNEQFF. CDR3 DNA sequence: TGCGCCAGCAGCCAAGTTACAGACAATGAGCAGTTCTTC.

This chain connects TRBV19 to TRBJ2-6, with unresolved D. Trimming left V 1 base short and J 0 bases short, with 10 bases between. The CDR3 sequence is 17 residues long. Per germline, CDR1 LNHDA and CDR2 SQIVND (reference sequence). CDR3 in amino acids: CASSIVLQSSGANVLTF. CDR3 coding DNA: TGTGCCAGTAGTATAGTTTTACAGAGCTCTGGGGCCAACGTCCTGACTTTC.

The chain employs TRBV6-5 and TRBJ1-2, with TRBD1 matching over 9 bases. The CDR3 contains 15 residues. The germline CDR1 and CDR2 sequences are MNHEY and SVGAGI. J was trimmed by 0 bases and V by 8 bases; bases with no gene match: 7. DNA of the CDR3: TGTGCCAGCGGCGAAACAGGGGGCGCTAACTATGGCTACACCTTC. Protein sequence: CASGETGGANYGYTF.

The chain has TRBV7-3 and TRBJ2-7; D may be TRBD2 (5 bases). Trimming stripped 5 bases from V and 7 bases from J, with 15 bases between. CDR3 length equals 13 residues. The germline CDR1 and CDR2 sequences are SGHTA and FQGTGA. The CDR3 region is CASSPHPEVEQYF. Here the CDR3 DNA reads TGTGCCAGCAGCCCCCACCCGGAGGTAGAGCAGTACTTC.

This rearrangement joins TRBV30 to TRBJ2-7; a possible D gene is TRBD2 (5 bases). V lost 0 bases to trimming and J lost 7 bases, with 19 bases between them. The CDR3 runs to 15 residues. Germline V gene lookup returns CDR1 GTSNPN and CDR2 SVGIG (reference sequence). In DNA, the CDR3 is TGTGCCTGGAGTGTACCGACGGGGTTTCCTCAAGAGCAGTACTTC. It is translated as CAWSVPTGFPQEQYF.

V gene TRBV28 combines with J gene TRBJ2-6, with D possibly being TRBD2 (6 bases). This CDR3 spans 16 amino acids. V gave up 6 bases and J gave up 4 bases, with 16 bases separating them. Looked up from germline, CDR1 is MDHEN and CDR2 is SYDVKM. The CDR3 coding sequence is TGTGCCAGCAGCCCCGGGGGTTTTGGAGGGGCCAACGTCCTGACTTTC. This gives the protein CASSPGGFGGANVLTF.